This T cell receptor (beta chain) was recorded in a study of CD8+ T cells in alopecia areata. After pooling, cutaneous lymph node cells were sorted with CD4, CD8alpha, NKG2D, NKG2ACE and other markers. The sequencing template was cDNA reverse transcribed from extracted RNA. Using immunoSEQ multiplex PCR, the repertoire was profiled, and TCRdb retains in-frame clones only, with some absent. This sample includes around 290,000 clones with no singletons; its ten biggest clones take up more than 0.95%. Notes on the study in general: Clonality was higher in lesional than normal scalp, especially in alopecia totalis/universalis. In patients, TCRs were shared less clearly than in mice, and HLA may possibly be involved.

Germline loops: CDR1 GKSSPN, CDR2 SITVG. V was pared by 1 base and J by 2 bases, with 4 bases of the junction left unmatched. The CDR3 contains 14 residues. Concerning this clone: Its specificity is unknown. The gene names given are mouse names. The DNA ends 4 residues before the CDR3 does, and the rest of the CDR3 is filled in from the germline J gene. This sample also contains other DNA sequences that code for the same CDR3.

The sample was CD4+ T cells sorted from a lymph node. This receptor was obtained from a C3H/HeJ mouse with alopecia areata. MHC haplotype here: H2-k. J is TRBJ1-2 and V is TRBV31; TRBD1 agrees at 7 bases. The DNA read from the CDR3 is TGTGCCTGGAGTCGACAGGGAGGCAACTCC. Amino acid sequence: CAWSRQGGNS. From start to end, the CDR3 is CAWSRQGGNSDYTF.